This record concerns one T cell receptor (beta chain) sequence. Primers: 60 Vbeta forward and 13 Jbeta reverse. Profiled with immunoSEQ multiplex PCR; TCRdb holds only in-frame clones, not every one. The sample holds about 160,000 clones; less than 90% are singletons and the top ten take around 6.5%. This sample is drawn from a study of cytomegalovirus exposure and HLA in healthy donors. The CDR3 is 15 residues long. V lost 6 bases and J lost 3; bases outside the gene matches: 5. Germline CDR1 MGHRA, CDR2 YSYEKL. The V gene is TRBV4-1, the J gene TRBJ2-7; 13 bases line up with TRBD2. This clonotype was obtained from a male donor in good health and CMV-seropositive. Sample: PBMCs. CDR3 protein: CASSHGTSGIYEQYF. Written as DNA, the CDR3 is TGCGCCAGCAGTCACGGGACTAGCGGGATCTACGAGCAGTACTTC.